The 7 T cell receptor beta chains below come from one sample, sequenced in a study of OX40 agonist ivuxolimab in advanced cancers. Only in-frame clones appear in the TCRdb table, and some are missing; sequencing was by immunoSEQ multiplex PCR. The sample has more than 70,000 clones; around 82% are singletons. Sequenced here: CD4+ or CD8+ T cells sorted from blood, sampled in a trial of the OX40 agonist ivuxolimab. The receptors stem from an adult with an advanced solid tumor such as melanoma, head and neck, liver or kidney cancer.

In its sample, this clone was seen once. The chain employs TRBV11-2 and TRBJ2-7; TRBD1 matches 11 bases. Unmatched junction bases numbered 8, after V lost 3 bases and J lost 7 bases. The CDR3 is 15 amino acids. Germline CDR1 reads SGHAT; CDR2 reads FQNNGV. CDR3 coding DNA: TGTGCCAGCAGCTTTACCGGGACAGGGGGTGGGGAGCAGTACTTC. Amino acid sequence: CASSFTGTGGGEQYF.

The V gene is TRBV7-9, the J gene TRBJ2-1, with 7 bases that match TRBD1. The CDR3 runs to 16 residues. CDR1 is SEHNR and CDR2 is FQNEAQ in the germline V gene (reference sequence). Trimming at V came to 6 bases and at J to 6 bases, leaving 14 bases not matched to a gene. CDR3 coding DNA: TGTGCCAGCAGTCCTCCGACGGGGACAGACCCCAATGAGCAGTTCTTC. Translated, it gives CASSPPTGTDPNEQFF.

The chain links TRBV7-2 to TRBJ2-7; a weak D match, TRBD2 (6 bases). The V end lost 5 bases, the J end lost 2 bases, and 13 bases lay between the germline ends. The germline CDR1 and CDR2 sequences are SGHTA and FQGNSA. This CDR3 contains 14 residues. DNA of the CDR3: TGTGCCAGCAGCGGGAGGACTACCACCTACGAGCAGTACTTC. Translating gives CASSGRTTTYEQYF.

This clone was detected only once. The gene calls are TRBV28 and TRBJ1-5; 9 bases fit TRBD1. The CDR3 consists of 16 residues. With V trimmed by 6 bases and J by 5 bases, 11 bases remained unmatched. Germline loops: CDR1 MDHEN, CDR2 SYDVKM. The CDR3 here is CASSIGGQGGYQPQHF. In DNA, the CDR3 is TGTGCCAGCAGCATTGGGGGACAGGGCGGGTATCAGCCCCAGCATTTT.

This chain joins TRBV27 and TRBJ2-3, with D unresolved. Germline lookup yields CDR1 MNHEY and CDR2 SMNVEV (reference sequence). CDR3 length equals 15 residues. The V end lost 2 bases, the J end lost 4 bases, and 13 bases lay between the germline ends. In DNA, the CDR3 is TGTGCCAGCAGTTTAAACCCAGGCGTCCCAGATACGCAGTATTTT. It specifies CASSLNPGVPDTQYF.

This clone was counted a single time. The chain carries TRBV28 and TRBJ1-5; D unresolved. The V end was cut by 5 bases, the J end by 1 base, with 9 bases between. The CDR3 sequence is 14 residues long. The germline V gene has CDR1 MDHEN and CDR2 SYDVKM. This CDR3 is CASSRYVSNQPQHF. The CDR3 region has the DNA TGTGCCAGCAGTCGTTACGTGAGCAATCAGCCCCAGCATTTT.

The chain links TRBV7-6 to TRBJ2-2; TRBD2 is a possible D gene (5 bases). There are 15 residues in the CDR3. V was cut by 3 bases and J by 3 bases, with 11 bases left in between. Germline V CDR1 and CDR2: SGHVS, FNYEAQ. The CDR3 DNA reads TGTGCCAGCAGCTTCCAGGACGGGGACACCGGGGAGCTGTTTTTT. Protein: CASSFQDGDTGELFF.